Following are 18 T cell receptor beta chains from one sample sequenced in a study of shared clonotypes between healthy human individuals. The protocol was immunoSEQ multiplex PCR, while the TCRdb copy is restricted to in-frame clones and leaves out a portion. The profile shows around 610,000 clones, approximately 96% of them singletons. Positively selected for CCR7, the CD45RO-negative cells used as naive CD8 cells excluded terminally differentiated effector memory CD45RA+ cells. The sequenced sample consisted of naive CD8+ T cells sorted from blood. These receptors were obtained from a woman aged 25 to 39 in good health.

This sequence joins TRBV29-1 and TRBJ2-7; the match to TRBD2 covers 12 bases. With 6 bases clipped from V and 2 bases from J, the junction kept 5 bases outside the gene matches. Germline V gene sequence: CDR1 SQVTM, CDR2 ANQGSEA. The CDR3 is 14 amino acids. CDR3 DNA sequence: TGCAGCGTATATCTAGCGGGAGGGCCCTACGAGCAGTACTTC. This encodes CSVYLAGGPYEQYF.

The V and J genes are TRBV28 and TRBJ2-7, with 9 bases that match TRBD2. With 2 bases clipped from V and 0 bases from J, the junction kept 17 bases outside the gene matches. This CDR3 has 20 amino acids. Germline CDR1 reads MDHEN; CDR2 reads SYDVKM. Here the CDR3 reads CASSLVLAGSPATSSYEQYF. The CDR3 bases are TGTGCCAGCAGTTTAGTCCTAGCGGGATCACCTGCGACTTCCTCCTACGAGCAGTACTTC.

The CDR3 nucleotides read TGTGCCACCCGCCCGCAGGCCGATTCCTACGAGCAGTACTTC. Amino acid sequence: CATRPQADSYEQYF. V gene TRBV27 combines with J gene TRBJ2-5; no clear D gene. The end of the DNA is better explained by TRBJ2-7, so the J call may be wrong. The length of the CDR3 is 14 residues. Germline V lookup: CDR1 MNHEY, CDR2 SMNVEV (reference sequence).

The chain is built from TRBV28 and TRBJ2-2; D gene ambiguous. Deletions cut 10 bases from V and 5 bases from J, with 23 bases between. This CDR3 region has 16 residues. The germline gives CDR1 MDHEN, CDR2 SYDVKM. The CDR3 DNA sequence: TGTGCCACCGAGTCTCCTGGTGGATTCCTAACCGGGGAGCTGTTTTTT. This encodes CATESPGGFLTGELFF.

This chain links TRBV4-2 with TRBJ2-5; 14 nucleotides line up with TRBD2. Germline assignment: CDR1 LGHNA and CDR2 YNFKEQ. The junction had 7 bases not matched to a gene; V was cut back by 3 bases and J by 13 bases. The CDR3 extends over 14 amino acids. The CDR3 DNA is TGTGCCAGCAGCCAGGGGACTAGCGGGAGCCCCTGGTACTTC. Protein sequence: CASSQGTSGSPWYF.

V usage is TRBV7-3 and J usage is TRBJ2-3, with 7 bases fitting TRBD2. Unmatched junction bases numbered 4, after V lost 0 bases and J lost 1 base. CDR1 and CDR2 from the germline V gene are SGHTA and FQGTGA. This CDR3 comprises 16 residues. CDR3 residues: CASSLTGAGGTDTQYF. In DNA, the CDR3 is TGTGCCAGCAGCTTAACTGGTGCGGGAGGCACAGATACGCAGTATTTT.

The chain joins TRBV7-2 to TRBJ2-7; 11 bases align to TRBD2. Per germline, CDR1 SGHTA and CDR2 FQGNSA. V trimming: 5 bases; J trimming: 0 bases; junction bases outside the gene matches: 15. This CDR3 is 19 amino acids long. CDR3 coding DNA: TGTGCCAGCAGCGAGCCGGGACTAGCGGTCGGAAGGAGCTCCTACGAGCAGTACTTC. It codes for CASSEPGLAVGRSSYEQYF. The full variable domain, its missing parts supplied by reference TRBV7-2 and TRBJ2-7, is GAGVSQSPSNKVTEKGKDVELRCDPISGHTALYWYRQSLGQGLEFLIYFQGNSAPDKSGLPSDRFSAERTGGSVSTLTIQRTQQEDSAVYLCASSEPGLAVGRSSYEQYFGPGTRLTVT.

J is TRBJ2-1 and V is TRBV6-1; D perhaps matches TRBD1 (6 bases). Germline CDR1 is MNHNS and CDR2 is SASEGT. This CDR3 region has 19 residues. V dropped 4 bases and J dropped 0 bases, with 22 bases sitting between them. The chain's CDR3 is CASSGDRRDIRSSYNEQFF. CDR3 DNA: TGTGCCAGCAGTGGAGACCGACGGGACATCCGGAGCTCCTACAATGAGCAGTTCTTC.

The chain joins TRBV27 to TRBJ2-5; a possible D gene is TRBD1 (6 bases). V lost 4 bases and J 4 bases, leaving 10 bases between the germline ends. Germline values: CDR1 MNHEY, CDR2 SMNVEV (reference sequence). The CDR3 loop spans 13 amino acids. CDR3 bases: TGTGCCAGCAGTTACATGACAGGAGAGACCCAGTACTTC. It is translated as CASSYMTGETQYF.

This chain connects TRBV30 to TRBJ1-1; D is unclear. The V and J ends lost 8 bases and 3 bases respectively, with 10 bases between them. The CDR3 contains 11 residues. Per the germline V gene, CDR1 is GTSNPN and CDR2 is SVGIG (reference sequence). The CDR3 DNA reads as TGTGCCGGCGACTCGGACACTGAAGCTTTCTTT. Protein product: CAGDSDTEAFF.

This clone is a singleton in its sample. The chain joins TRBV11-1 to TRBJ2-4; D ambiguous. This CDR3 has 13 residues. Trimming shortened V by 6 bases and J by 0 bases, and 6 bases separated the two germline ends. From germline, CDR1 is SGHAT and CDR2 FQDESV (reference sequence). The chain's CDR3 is CASSSIAKNIQYF. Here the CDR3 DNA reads TGTGCCAGCAGTTCTATAGCCAAAAACATTCAGTACTTC.

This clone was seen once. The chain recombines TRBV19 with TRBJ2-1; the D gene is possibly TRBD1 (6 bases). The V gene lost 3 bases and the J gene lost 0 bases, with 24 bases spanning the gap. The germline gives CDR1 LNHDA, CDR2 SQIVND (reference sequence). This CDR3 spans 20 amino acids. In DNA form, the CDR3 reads TGTGCCAGTAGTATTCCGGCACGATGGGGAGCAGGGGACTCCTACAATGAGCAGTTCTTC. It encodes CASSIPARWGAGDSYNEQFF.

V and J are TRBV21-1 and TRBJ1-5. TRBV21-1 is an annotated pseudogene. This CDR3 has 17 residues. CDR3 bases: TGTGCCAGCAGCAAAGTATATCCCTCCCGGGGAAATCAGCCCCAGCATTTT. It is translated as CASSKVYPSRGNQPQHF.

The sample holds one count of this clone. CDR3 residues: CASSSGQGATTDTQYF. As DNA, the CDR3 is TGTGCCAGCAGCTCCGGACAGGGGGCAACCACAGATACGCAGTATTTT. The chain employs TRBV7-3 and TRBJ2-3, with 11 bases identical to TRBD1. The CDR3 extends over 16 amino acids. CDR1 and CDR2 (germline): SGHTA, FQGTGA. The V and J ends lost 4 bases and 2 bases, in that order; junction bases with no gene match: 5. Full variable domain (outside the CDR3, taken from reference TRBV7-3 and TRBJ2-3): GAGVSQTPSNKVTEKGKYVELRCDPISGHTALYWYRQSLGQGPEFLIYFQGTGAADDSGLPNDRFFAVRPEGSVSTLKIQRTERGDSAVYLCASSSGQGATTDTQYFGPGTRLTVL.

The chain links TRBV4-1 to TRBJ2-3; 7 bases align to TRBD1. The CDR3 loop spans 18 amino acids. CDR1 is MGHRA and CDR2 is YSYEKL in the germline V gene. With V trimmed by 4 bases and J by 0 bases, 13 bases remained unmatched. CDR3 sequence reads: CASSPQQGRKFSTDTQYF. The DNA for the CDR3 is TGCGCCAGCAGCCCCCAACAGGGGCGGAAATTTAGCACAGATACGCAGTATTTT.

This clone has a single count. The CDR3 DNA reads TGTGCCATCAGCGTCTTAACCCGGGACAGGGTCACGATTTTCGCCATATATTTT. Translated, it gives CAISVLTRDRVTIFAIYF. The chain employs TRBV10-3 and TRBJ1-3; TRBD1 agrees at 9 bases. The CDR3 extends over 18 amino acids. With 6 bases clipped from V and 11 bases from J, the junction kept 23 bases outside the gene matches. The germline CDR1 and CDR2 sequences are ENHRY and SYGVKD.

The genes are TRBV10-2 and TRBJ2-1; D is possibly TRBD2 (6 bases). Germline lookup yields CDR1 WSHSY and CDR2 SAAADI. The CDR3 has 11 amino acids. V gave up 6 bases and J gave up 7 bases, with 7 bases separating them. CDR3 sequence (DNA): TGCGCCAGCAGGGGGGGAAATGAGCAGTTCTTC. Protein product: CASRGGNEQFF.

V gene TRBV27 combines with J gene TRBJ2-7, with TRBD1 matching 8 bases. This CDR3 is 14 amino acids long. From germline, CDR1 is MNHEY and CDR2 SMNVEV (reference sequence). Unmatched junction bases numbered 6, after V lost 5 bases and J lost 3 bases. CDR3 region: CASSLRQGIYEQYF. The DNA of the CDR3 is TGTGCCAGCAGTCTTAGACAGGGGATCTACGAGCAGTACTTC.